Each of the 2 T cell receptor beta chains below was sequenced from the same sample in a study of T cell responses to AZD1222 COVID-19 vaccine. TCRdb's table, derived via immunoSEQ multiplex PCR, lists solely in-frame clones and lacks some. The sample comprises 80,000 or so clones, 75% to 95% of which are singletons, and 3.5% to 5.5% rests with the top ten. Source: peripheral blood, taken on day 0 of MenACWY control vaccination. All receptors derive from an adult in good health.

The chain combines TRBV19 with TRBJ2-1; D is perhaps TRBD2 (6 bases). The V end lost 3 bases, the J end lost 4 bases, and 7 bases lay between the germline ends. The germline V gene encodes CDR1 LNHDA and CDR2 SQIVND (reference sequence). The CDR3 runs 13 residues. DNA for the CDR3: TGTGCCAGTAGTATGGGGGGTTACAATGAGCAGTTCTTC. Amino acids: CASSMGGYNEQFF. The complete variable domain, with remaining parts taken from reference TRBV19 and TRBJ2-1, reads DGGITQSPKYLFRKEGQNVTLSCEQNLNHDAMYWYRQDPGQGLRLIYYSQIVNDFQKGDIAEGYSVSREKKESFPLTVTSAQKNPTAFYLCASSMGGYNEQFFGPGTRLTVL.

The V and J genes are TRBV11-2 and TRBJ1-2, with D maybe TRBD1 (6 bases). The germline V gene encodes CDR1 SGHAT and CDR2 FQNNGV. The germline V and J ends were trimmed by 1 base and 3 bases, with 12 bases remaining between them. The CDR3 consists of 15 residues. This chain's CDR3 is CASSLGSGDYYGYTF. In DNA, the CDR3 is TGTGCCAGCAGCTTAGGGTCAGGGGACTACTATGGCTACACCTTC.